This T cell receptor beta chain was captured in a study of blood T cell repertoires in COVID-19. Background on the study: COVID-19 samples collected from the United States, Italy and Spain covered acute and convalescent phases. PBMCs, B-cell-depleted T cells, or T cells provided the cDNA or gDNA that made up the material.

Authors' data handling: Cell counts per sample came from amplifying reference gene primers. The data were produced by immunoSEQ multiplex PCR, yet TCRdb's version contains in-frame clones alone and is incomplete. That table gives V, J and clone size, and the DNA gave D and trimming. Among about 260,000 clones listed, about four fifths were seen once. The clonotype comes from a woman aged 50 to 60 who had recovered from COVID-19. The sequenced sample consisted of peripheral blood.

The CDR3 DNA follows: TGTGCCAGCAGTTCCCCTGACAGGGCCTACTATGGCTACACCTTC. It codes for CASSSPDRAYYGYTF. The genes are TRBV28 and TRBJ1-2; 7 bases line up with TRBD1. The length of the CDR3 is 15 residues. Germline V gives CDR1 MDHEN, CDR2 SYDVKM. J lost 3 bases, V lost 4 bases, and 8 bases had no gene match.